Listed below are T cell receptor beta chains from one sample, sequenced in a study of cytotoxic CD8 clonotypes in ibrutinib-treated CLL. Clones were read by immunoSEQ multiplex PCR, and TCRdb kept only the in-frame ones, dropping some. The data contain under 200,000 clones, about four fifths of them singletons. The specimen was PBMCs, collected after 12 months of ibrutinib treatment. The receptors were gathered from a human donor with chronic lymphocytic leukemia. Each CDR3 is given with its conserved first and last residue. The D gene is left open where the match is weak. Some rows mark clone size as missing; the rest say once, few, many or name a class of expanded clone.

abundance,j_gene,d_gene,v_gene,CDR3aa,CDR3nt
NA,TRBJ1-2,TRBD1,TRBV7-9,CASSAKGQVDNYGYTF,TGTGCCAGCAGCGCAAAAGGACAGGTTGATAACTATGGCTACACCTTC
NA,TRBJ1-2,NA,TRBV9,CASSVTIGYGYTF,TGTGCCAGCAGCGTAACGATCGGCTATGGCTACACCTTC
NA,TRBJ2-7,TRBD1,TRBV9,CASSVTGQGRYEQYF,TGTGCCAGCAGCGTCACTGGACAGGGGCGGTACGAGCAGTACTTC
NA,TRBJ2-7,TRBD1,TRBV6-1,CASSDRARQGASEQYF,TGTGCCAGCAGTGATCGGGCACGGCAGGGGGCTAGCGAGCAGTACTTC
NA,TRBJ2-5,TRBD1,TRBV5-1,CASRLFWTGVQETQYF,TGCGCCAGCCGCCTGTTCTGGACAGGCGTGCAAGAGACCCAGTACTTC
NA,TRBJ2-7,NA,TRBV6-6,CASSPDPTAVSYEQYF,TGTGCCAGCAGCCCCGACCCGACAGCGGTATCCTACGAGCAGTACTTC
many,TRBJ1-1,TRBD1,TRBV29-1,CSAVRQGTEAFF,TGCAGCGCGGTACGACAGGGCACTGAAGCTTTCTTT
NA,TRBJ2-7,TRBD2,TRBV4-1,CASSPRRPTASGGGYEQYF,TGCGCCAGCAGCCCTCGACGCCCCACCGCTAGCGGGGGGGGCTACGAGCAGTACTTC
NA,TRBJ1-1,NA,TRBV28,CASRSRGGKWGESMNTEAFF,TGTGCCAGCAGATCACGGGGAGGCAAATGGGGAGAATCGATGAACACTGAAGCTTTCTTT
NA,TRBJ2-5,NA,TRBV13,CASSLGGVGVFGKTQYF,TGTGCCAGCAGCTTAGGTGGTGTGGGGGTGTTCGGGAAGACCCAGTACTTC
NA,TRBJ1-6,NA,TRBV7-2,CASSLGMRAVESSPLHF,TGTGCCAGCAGCTTAGGGATGAGGGCGGTAGAAAGTTCACCCCTCCACTTT
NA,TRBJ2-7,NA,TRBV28,CASSLRVSSYEQYF,TGTGCCAGCAGTCTTCGGGTTAGCTCCTACGAGCAGTACTTC
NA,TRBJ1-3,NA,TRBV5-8,CASSPSGNTIYF,TGTGCCAGCAGCCCGTCTGGAAACACCATATATTTT
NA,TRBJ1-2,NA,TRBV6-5,CASSRRDGSNYGYTF,TGTGCCAGCAGTCGGCGGGACGGGTCGAACTATGGCTACACCTTC
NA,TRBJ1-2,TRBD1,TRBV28,CASSRGGTGTNYGYTF,TGTGCCAGCAGTAGGGGAGGGACAGGGACTAACTATGGCTACACCTTC
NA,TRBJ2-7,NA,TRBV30,CAWSVAGWRYEQYF,TGTGCCTGGAGTGTTGCAGGGTGGAGGTACGAGCAGTACTTC
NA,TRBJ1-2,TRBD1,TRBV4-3,CASSQDPQDRSGYTF,TGCGCCAGCAGCCAAGATCCCCAGGACAGGAGCGGCTACACCTTC
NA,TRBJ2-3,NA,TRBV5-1,CASSLQFADTQYF,TGCGCCAGCAGCTTGCAATTCGCAGATACGCAGTATTTT
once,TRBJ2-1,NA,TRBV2,CASSVGQLNEQFF,TGTGCCAGCAGTGTTGGACAGCTCAATGAGCAGTTCTTC
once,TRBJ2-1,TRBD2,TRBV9,CASSVRRSGRGYNEQFF,TGTGCCAGCAGCGTCCGTAGGAGCGGGAGGGGCTACAATGAGCAGTTCTTC
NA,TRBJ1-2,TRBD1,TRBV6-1,CASSGDRGWGYTF,TGTGCCAGCAGTGGCGACAGGGGCTGGGGCTACACCTTC
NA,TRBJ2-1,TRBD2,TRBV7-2,CASSPPGTSGHNEQFF,TGTGCCAGCAGCCCTCCCGGCACTAGCGGCCACAATGAGCAGTTCTTC
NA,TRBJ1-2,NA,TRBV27,CASSLRRSNYGYTF,TGTGCCAGCAGTTTACGGAGGTCTAACTATGGCTACACCTTC
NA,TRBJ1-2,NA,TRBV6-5,CASSYPTRQGNYGYTF,TGTGCCAGCAGTTACCCGACCCGTCAGGGGAACTATGGCTACACCTTC
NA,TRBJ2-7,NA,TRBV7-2,CASSLSRYYEQYF,TGTGCCAGCAGCTTAAGCAGATACTACGAGCAGTACTTC
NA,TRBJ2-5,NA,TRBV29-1,CSVDHGNQETQYF,TGCAGCGTTGATCACGGGAACCAAGAGACCCAGTACTTC
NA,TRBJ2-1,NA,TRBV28,CASTTPSYNEQFF,TGTGCCAGCACCACGCCGTCCTACAATGAGCAGTTCTTC
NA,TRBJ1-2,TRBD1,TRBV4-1,CASSRGQGGYGYTF,TGCGCCAGCAGCCGGGGACAGGGTGGGTATGGCTACACCTTC
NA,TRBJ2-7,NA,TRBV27,CASSLFGGQYEQYF,TGTGCCAGCAGTTTATTCGGGGGCCAATACGAGCAGTACTTC
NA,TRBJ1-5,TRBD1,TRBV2,CAGGQVDSNQPQHF,TGTGCCGGTGGACAGGTCGATAGCAATCAGCCCCAGCATTTT
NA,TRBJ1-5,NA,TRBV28,CASSLEKVGGQHF,TGTGCCAGCAGTTTGGAAAAGGTTGGGGGGCAGCATTTT
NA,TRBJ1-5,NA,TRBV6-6,CASSYLARPGDQPQHF,TGTGCCAGCAGTTACTTGGCCAGGCCGGGGGATCAGCCCCAGCATTTT
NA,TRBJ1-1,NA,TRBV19,CASSIIPGNTEAFF,TGTGCCAGTAGTATAATACCGGGGAACACTGAAGCTTTCTTT
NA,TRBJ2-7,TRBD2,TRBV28,CASSSPAGVGEQYF,TGTGCCAGCAGTTCGCCTGCGGGAGTTGGCGAGCAGTACTTC
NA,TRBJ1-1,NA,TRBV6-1,CASRDGNTEAFF,TGTGCCAGCAGGGACGGAAACACTGAAGCTTTCTTT
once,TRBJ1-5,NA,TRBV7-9,CASSLEARQPQHF,TGTGCCAGCAGCTTAGAGGCCCGACAGCCCCAGCATTTT
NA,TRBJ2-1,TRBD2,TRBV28,CASTPLAGEHNEQFF,TGTGCCAGCACCCCCCTAGCGGGAGAACACAATGAGCAGTTCTTC
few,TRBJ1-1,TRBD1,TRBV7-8,CASSLRDRNTEAFF,TGTGCCAGCAGCCTGAGGGACAGGAACACTGAAGCTTTCTTT
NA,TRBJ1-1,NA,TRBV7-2,CASSTGVRGQAEAFF,TGTGCCAGCAGCACGGGGGTCCGGGGGCAGGCTGAAGCTTTCTTT
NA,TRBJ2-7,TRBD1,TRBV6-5,CASSYNRGTYEQYF,TGTGCCAGCAGTTACAACAGGGGGACATACGAGCAGTACTTC
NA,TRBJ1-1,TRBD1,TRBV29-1,CSGDSGFEAFF,TGCAGCGGGGACAGCGGTTTCGAAGCTTTCTTT
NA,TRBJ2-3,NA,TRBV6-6,CASSAGLFTDTQYF,TGTGCCAGCAGTGCGGGACTCTTCACAGATACGCAGTATTTT
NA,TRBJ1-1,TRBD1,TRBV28,CASSSTGWDTEAFF,TGTGCCAGCAGTTCGACAGGGTGGGACACTGAAGCTTTCTTT
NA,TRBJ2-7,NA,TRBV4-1,CASSQDGGVDEQYF,TGCGCCAGCAGCCAAGATGGAGGGGTGGACGAGCAGTACTTC
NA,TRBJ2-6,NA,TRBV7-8,CASSAALTGTSGANVLTF,TGTGCCAGCAGCGCGGCACTGACAGGTACATCTGGGGCCAACGTCCTGACTTTC
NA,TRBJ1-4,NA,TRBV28,CASSWGVRNEKLFF,TGTGCCAGCAGTTGGGGGGTCCGTAATGAAAAACTGTTTTTT
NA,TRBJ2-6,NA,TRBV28,CTSSLNSLASGANVLTF,TGTACCAGCAGTTTAAACAGCTTAGCCTCTGGGGCCAACGTCCTGACTTTC
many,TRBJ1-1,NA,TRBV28,CASSPQMNTEAFF,TGTGCCAGCAGCCCTCAGATGAACACTGAAGCTTTCTTT
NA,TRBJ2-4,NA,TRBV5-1,CASREPGTAKNIQYF,TGCGCCAGCAGAGAGCCCGGGACAGCCAAAAACATTCAGTACTTC